This T cell receptor (beta chain) derives from a study of blood T cell repertoires in COVID-19. Study-level background: Samples taken during acute and convalescent COVID-19 were collected in the United States, Italy and Spain. Nucleic acid was either cDNA or gDNA, and it came from T cells, B-cell-depleted T cells, or PBMCs.

The study recruited people aged 18 to 89 years across about two dozen US areas. The authors' processing: Estimation of nucleated cell counts was performed using reference gene primer amplification. The protocol was immunoSEQ multiplex PCR, while the TCRdb copy is restricted to in-frame clones and leaves out a portion. V, J and clone size reflect that table, while D and trimming were determined from the DNA. The data contain more than 250,000 clones, more than 85% of them seen just once; the ten biggest clones take up about 18%. V was cut by 4 bases and J by 1 base, with 8 bases left in between. Germline V CDR1 and CDR2: SEHNR, FQNEAQ (reference sequence). The CDR3 is 14 amino acids.

The sequencing sample was made of PBMCs or T cells enriched from blood (not recorded which). This sequence was found in a woman in her twenties or thirties who had recovered from COVID-19. The chain recombines TRBV7-9 with TRBJ1-3; maybe TRBD1 (5 bases). CDR3 in DNA: TGTGCCAGCAGCTGGAGGGGTTCTGGAAACACCATATATTTT. Translating gives CASSWRGSGNTIYF.